These 8 T cell receptor beta chains were all obtained from the same sample, sequenced in a study of blood T cell repertoires in COVID-19. Using immunoSEQ multiplex PCR, the repertoire was profiled, and TCRdb retains in-frame clones only, with some absent. Here the sample spans around 94,000 clones, approximately 92% being singletons. Sequencing used peripheral blood. The receptors were sampled from a woman between 45 and 65 years old with COVID-19, enrolled during active disease.

In this sample, this clone turned up a few times. CDR3 DNA: TGTGCCAGCAGCCCCCAACAGGGGGGTCAGCCCCAGCATTTT. This codes for CASSPQQGGQPQHF. This chain joins TRBV7-8 and TRBJ1-5; TRBD1 agrees at 8 bases. J lost 6 bases, V lost 5 bases, and 6 bases had no gene match. CDR3 length: 14 amino acids. The V gene's germline CDR1 is SGHVS and CDR2 FQNEAQ.

The chain has TRBV12-5 and TRBJ1-1, with a weak D call TRBD1 (5 bases). The CDR3 sequence is 14 residues long. V was clipped by 8 bases and J by 1 base, with 14 bases between them. Germline loops: CDR1 LGHNT, CDR2 FRNRAP. The CDR3 coding sequence is TGTGCTAGTCAGTGGGGGGGGTCGAACACTGAAGCTTTCTTT. Its translation is CASQWGGSNTEAFF.

The V and J genes are TRBV5-1 and TRBJ2-1, with D tentatively TRBD1 (6 bases). CDR1 is SGHRS, CDR2 YFSETQ, per germline. The CDR3 runs to 15 residues. V lost 4 bases to trimming and J lost 1 base, with 12 bases between them. CDR3 sequence reads: CASSPKGGSYNEQFF. CDR3 nucleotides: TGCGCCAGCAGCCCAAAAGGGGGTTCCTACAATGAGCAGTTCTTC.

The chain joins TRBV25-1 to TRBJ1-6; TRBD1 aligns across 9 bases. The CDR3 runs 15 residues. Germline V lookup: CDR1 MGHDK, CDR2 SYGVNS. V lost 3 bases, J lost 11 bases, and 8 bases stayed unmatched. The CDR3 protein is CASSDSGQGNPPLHF. The CDR3, as DNA: TGTGCCAGCAGTGATTCTGGACAGGGGAATCCACCCCTCCACTTT.

The rearrangement links TRBV7-9 to TRBJ1-1; a weak D match, TRBD1 (6 bases). Germline V gene lookup returns CDR1 SEHNR and CDR2 FQNEAQ (reference sequence). CDR3 length: 18 amino acids. The ends were cut back, 4 bases at V and 4 bases at J, with 25 bases in the middle. CDR3 nucleotide sequence: TGTGCCAGCAGCTCCCAAACTTGGTCCGGGAGGGGGAGCACTGAAGCTTTCTTT. Protein product: CASSSQTWSGRGSTEAFF.

V usage is TRBV19 and J usage is TRBJ2-3, with TRBD1 identical over 8 bases. This CDR3 region has 16 residues. Germline loops: CDR1 LNHDA, CDR2 SQIVND (reference sequence). Germline trimming cut 7 bases from V and 4 bases from J; bases unmatched to any gene: 13. CDR3 DNA: TGTGCCAGTACTCCGCAGGGAGGACAGGGAGCAGATACGCAGTATTTT. Amino acids: CASTPQGGQGADTQYF.

This chain connects TRBV5-1 to TRBJ2-1, with D unclear. CDR3 length: 13 amino acids. The V end was cut by 3 bases, the J end by 6 bases, with 10 bases between. Germline CDR1 reads SGHRS; CDR2 reads YFSETQ. CDR3 in DNA: TGCGCCAGCAGCTCCGGAGACTCCAATGAGCAGTTCTTC. This sequence encodes CASSSGDSNEQFF.

The V and J genes are TRBV29-1 and TRBJ1-1, with D perhaps TRBD1 (5 bases). The CDR3 loop spans 13 amino acids. The V gene lost 4 bases and the J gene lost 0 bases, with 9 bases spanning the gap. The V gene's germline CDR1 is SQVTM and CDR2 ANQGSEA. As DNA, the CDR3 is TGCAGCGTTGCCAGGGTCTTGAACACTGAAGCTTTCTTT. This translates into CSVARVLNTEAFF.